These 25 T cell receptor beta chains were sequenced from one sample in a study of CD8+ T cells in alopecia areata. After isolation, RNA underwent reverse transcription to generate cDNA as the sequencing template. TCRdb keeps only in-frame clones here, not all; method: immunoSEQ multiplex PCR. The table has more than 95,000 clones, around 60% seen once. The treatment is: oral pan-JAK inhibitor, 5-10 mg twice daily. Sample: CD4+ T cells sorted from blood, taken at week 4, from a patient treated with tofacitinib. These receptors all come from a human donor with alopecia areata.

V is TRBV7-7 and J is TRBJ1-1; 9 bases are shared with TRBD1. Losses at the gene ends were 4 bases for V and 6 bases for J; bases not matched to a gene: 3. The CDR3 sequence is 13 residues long. Germline V gives CDR1 SSHAT, CDR2 FNYEAQ (reference sequence). Here the CDR3 DNA reads TGTGCCAGCAGCTCAGGACAGGGGTCTGAAGCTTTCTTT. Protein sequence: CASSSGQGSEAFF.

This clone was detected a few times. The identical CDR3 is also encoded by other nucleotide sequences in the sample. The V and J genes are TRBV2 and TRBJ2-3; D not resolved. Trimming pared 4 bases from V and 2 bases from J, leaving 4 bases between. The germline V gene encodes CDR1 SNHLY and CDR2 FYNNEI. The CDR3 consists of 12 residues. CDR3 sequence (DNA): TGTGCCAGCAGTGGGGACACAGATACGCAGTATTTT. Translation gives CASSGDTDTQYF. The full variable domain, in which reference TRBV2 and TRBJ2-3 provide the parts outside the CDR3, is EPEVTQTPSHQVTQMGQEVILRCVPISNHLYFYWYRQILGQKVEFLVSFYNNEISEKSEIFDDQFSVERPDGSNFTLKIRSTKLEDSAMYFCASSGDTDTQYFGPGTRLTVL.

A few counts support this clone. The chain couples TRBV29-1 to TRBJ1-2; no clear D gene. Deletions cut 4 bases from V and 4 bases from J, with 7 bases between. This CDR3 contains 11 residues. CDR1 and CDR2 (germline): SQVTM, ANQGSEA. The CDR3 DNA reads as TGCAGCGTTGTAAGGGCCTATGGCTACACCTTC. Protein product: CSVVRAYGYTF.

V and J are TRBV7-2 and TRBJ2-1; tentative D call: TRBD2 (6 bases). Trimming took 4 bases from V and 7 from J, leaving 14 bases between them. The length of the CDR3 is 14 residues. Germline V gives CDR1 SGHTA, CDR2 FQGNSA. CDR3 in amino acids: CASSSVGSYNEQFF. The CDR3 DNA is TGTGCCAGCAGCTCCGTCGGGAGTTATAATGAGCAGTTCTTC.

In its sample, this clone was seen a few times. This chain uses TRBV29-1 with TRBJ2-2; the match to TRBD1 covers 8 bases. The CDR3 covers 14 residues. CDR1 and CDR2 from the germline V gene are SQVTM and ANQGSEA. The junction had 2 bases not matched to a gene; V was cut back by 4 bases and J by 1 base. In DNA, the CDR3 is TGCAGCGTTGGGACAGGGCGGAACACCGGGGAGCTGTTTTTT. It translates to CSVGTGRNTGELFF.

The chain combines TRBV9 with TRBJ2-7; 14 bases map to TRBD2. The CDR3 extends over 17 amino acids. V dropped 8 bases and J dropped 6; count of bases not matched to a gene: 16. Germline assignment: CDR1 SGDLS and CDR2 YYNGEE. The CDR3 protein is CASSKGTSGRLGLEQYF. CDR3 bases: TGTGCCAGTAGTAAGGGGACTAGCGGGAGATTAGGGCTCGAGCAGTACTTC.

The sample holds a few counts of this clone. The chain couples TRBV13 to TRBJ2-7; D is possibly TRBD2 (6 bases). Germline lookup yields CDR1 PRHDT and CDR2 FYEKMQ (reference sequence). There are 13 residues in the CDR3. Trimming left V 5 bases short and J 7 bases short, with 15 bases between. Here the CDR3 reads CASSPRDSREQYF. Written as DNA, the CDR3 is TGTGCCAGCAGCCCCCGGGACTCTCGGGAGCAGTACTTC.

This clone was observed a handful of times. The chain is built from TRBV6-6 and TRBJ1-1, with 8 bases fitting TRBD1. Germline V gene sequence: CDR1 MNHNY, CDR2 SVGAGI (reference sequence). The CDR3 runs to 15 residues. The V gene end was trimmed by 5 bases and the J gene end by 1 base; junction bases not matched to a gene: 6. The CDR3 here is CASSPGTGGNTEAFF. The CDR3 coding sequence is TGTGCCAGCAGTCCGGGGACAGGAGGGAACACTGAAGCTTTCTTT.

About this clone itself: Without the conserved terminal phenylalanine or tryptophan, this CDR3 likely stems from a read error. This rearrangement joins TRBV20-1 to TRBJ1-4, with D uncertain. This CDR3 contains 11 residues. CDR1 and CDR2 (germline): DFQATT, SNEGSKA (reference sequence). Trimming took off 2 bases at V and 3 bases at J, with 1 base between the two ends. The CDR3 region is CSARPNEKLFL. The CDR3 nucleotides are TGCAGTGCTAGACCTAATGAAAAACTGTTTCTT.

This sequence joins TRBV30 and TRBJ2-1, with D uncertain. This CDR3 has 14 amino acids. Germline lookup yields CDR1 GTSNPN and CDR2 SVGIG (reference sequence). The germline V and J ends were trimmed by 4 bases and 0 bases, with 10 bases remaining between them. CDR3 DNA sequence: TGTGCCTGGAATGCCGGAAGCTCCTACAATGAGCAGTTCTTC. Amino acids: CAWNAGSSYNEQFF.

The table lists this clone with a few counts. The rearrangement joins TRBV5-1 to TRBJ1-2; D gene ambiguous. This CDR3 has 15 residues. CDR1 is SGHRS and CDR2 is YFSETQ in the germline V gene. V dropped 3 bases and J dropped 5 bases, with 17 bases sitting between them. The CDR3 DNA reads TGCGCCAGCAGCTATGATGGGCCGCAAAAGTATGGCTACACCTTC. Translating gives CASSYDGPQKYGYTF. Using reference TRBV5-1 and TRBJ1-2 for the parts outside the CDR3, the full variable domain is KAGVTQTPRYLIKTRGQQVTLSCSPISGHRSVSWYQQTPGQGLQFLFEYFSETQRNKGNFPGRFSGRQFSNSRSEMNVSTLELGDSALYLCASSYDGPQKYGYTFGSGTRLTVV.

There are a few counts of this clone. This chain links TRBV5-1 with TRBJ2-3; D remains unclear. Germline V CDR1 and CDR2: SGHRS, YFSETQ. CDR3 length: 15 residues. Trimming stripped 0 bases from V and 0 bases from J, with 8 bases between. The CDR3 region has the DNA TGCGCCAGCAGCTTGGACAGTCCTAGCACAGATACGCAGTATTTT. Its protein product is CASSLDSPSTDTQYF.

V and J are TRBV7-3 and TRBJ2-7; maybe TRBD1 (5 bases). Germline CDR1 SGHTA, CDR2 FQGTGA. This CDR3 is built from 14 residues. Trimming pared 5 bases from V and 1 base from J, leaving 12 bases between. CDR3 coding DNA: TGTGCCAGCAGCGCGGTCGCAGGGTCCTACGAGCAGTACTTC. This gives the protein CASSAVAGSYEQYF.

The chain links TRBV4-1 to TRBJ1-2, with 10 bases that match TRBD1. Germline CDR1 MGHRA, CDR2 YSYEKL. CDR3 length equals 16 residues. Unmatched junction bases numbered 13, after V lost 4 bases and J lost 8 bases. As DNA, the CDR3 is TGCGCCAGCAGCCTGCGACAGGGGGCCGACCCGGGCGGCTACACCTTC. Its protein is CASSLRQGADPGGYTF.

The V and J genes are TRBV14 and TRBJ2-7; perhaps TRBD1 as D (6 bases). The germline V gene encodes CDR1 SGHDN and CDR2 FVKESK. The CDR3 extends over 14 amino acids. V was pared by 2 bases and J by 6 bases, with 14 bases between. The CDR3, as DNA: TGTGCCAGCAGCCAACAGGGGAGTCCCTCCGAGCAGTACTTC. Amino acids: CASSQQGSPSEQYF.

The gene calls are TRBV4-1 and TRBJ2-1; D unresolved. The CDR3 is 16 residues long. Trimming stripped 1 base from V and 8 bases from J, with 18 bases between. Germline V gives CDR1 MGHRA, CDR2 YSYEKL. CDR3 residues: CASSQVLTKSNDEQFF. CDR3 nucleotides: TGCGCCAGCAGCCAAGTTTTAACAAAATCTAACGATGAGCAGTTCTTC.

The V gene is TRBV4-1, the J gene TRBJ2-5; 7 nucleotides align to TRBD2. The V gene's germline CDR1 is MGHRA and CDR2 YSYEKL. The CDR3 loop spans 14 amino acids. Losses at the gene ends were 4 bases for V and 2 bases for J; bases not matched to a gene: 4. The CDR3 nucleotides read TGCGCCAGCAGCCCTGTCGGGGGGCAAGAGACCCAGTACTTC. It specifies CASSPVGGQETQYF.

The chain couples TRBV5-1 to TRBJ1-4, with D possibly being TRBD1 (6 bases). CDR1 and CDR2 from the germline V gene are SGHRS and YFSETQ. The CDR3 loop spans 16 amino acids. V gave up 0 bases and J gave up 4 bases, with 13 bases separating them. CDR3 nucleotide sequence: TGCGCCAGCAGCTTGGCTGTACAGGGCCTTAATGAAAAACTGTTTTTT. Translating gives CASSLAVQGLNEKLFF. Combining the CDR3 with reference TRBV5-1 and TRBJ1-4 gives the whole variable domain KAGVTQTPRYLIKTRGQQVTLSCSPISGHRSVSWYQQTPGQGLQFLFEYFSETQRNKGNFPGRFSGRQFSNSRSEMNVSTLELGDSALYLCASSLAVQGLNEKLFFGSGTQLSVL.

The rearrangement joins TRBV7-2 to TRBJ2-5; no clear D. Germline V gives CDR1 SGHTA, CDR2 FQGNSA. The V and J ends lost 0 bases and 4 bases respectively, with 12 bases between them. The CDR3 sequence is 15 residues long. The CDR3 DNA is TGTGCCAGCAGCTTAGCCTGGGCCGCTTTAGAGACCCAGTACTTC. As protein: CASSLAWAALETQYF.

The genes are TRBV28 and TRBJ2-7; no clear D. V was shortened by 6 bases and J by 1 base, with 4 bases between the two germline ends. The CDR3 has 11 amino acids. Germline assignment: CDR1 MDHEN and CDR2 SYDVKM. CDR3 in DNA: TGTGCCAGCAGGGGGTCCTACGAGCAGTACTTC. It encodes CASRGSYEQYF.

The V gene is TRBV29-1, the J gene TRBJ1-4, with 8 bases identical to TRBD1. The germline gives CDR1 SQVTM, CDR2 ANQGSEA. J lost 8 bases, V lost 7 bases, and 9 bases had no gene match. The CDR3 totals 13 residues. As DNA, the CDR3 is TGCAGCGGAACCGGACAGGGAAACGAAAAACTGTTTTTT. This translates into CSGTGQGNEKLFF.

Only one count was recorded for this clone. V and J are TRBV5-4 and TRBJ2-3; 8 bases map to TRBD2. This CDR3 is 13 amino acids long. CDR1 SGHNT and CDR2 YYREEE come from the germline V gene (reference sequence). V trimming: 4 bases; J trimming: 6 bases; junction bases outside the gene matches: 4. The chain's CDR3 is CASSAGLADTQYF. The CDR3 region has the DNA TGTGCCAGCAGCGCCGGACTAGCCGATACGCAGTATTTT.

The rearrangement links TRBV18 to TRBJ1-1, with D possibly TRBD1 on 6 matching bases. Germline V gives CDR1 KGHSH, CDR2 LQKENI. Trimming removed 2 bases from V and 0 bases from J, with 7 bases in between. The CDR3 covers 14 residues. CDR3 DNA: TGTGCCAGCTCACCAAGGACAGTGAACACTGAAGCTTTCTTT. It is translated as CASSPRTVNTEAFF.

The DNA of the CDR3 is TGTGCCAGCAGTTACGACAGAATTCAGCCCCAGCATTTT. It codes for CASSYDRIQPQHF. The chain employs TRBV6-5 and TRBJ1-5; tentatively, D is TRBD1 (5 bases). Germline V CDR1 and CDR2: MNHEY, SVGAGI. V lost 2 bases to trimming and J lost 6 bases, with 8 bases between them. The CDR3 contains 13 residues.

The chain employs TRBV10-3 and TRBJ2-3; 9 bases map to TRBD1. This CDR3 is 16 amino acids long. CDR1 and CDR2 (germline): ENHRY, SYGVKD. V was clipped by 0 bases and J by 9 bases; unmatched bases: 10. CDR3 amino acids: CAISESGQGIGITQYF. In nucleotides, the CDR3 is TGTGCCATCAGTGAGTCGGGACAGGGTATAGGAATCACGCAGTATTTT.